This TCR beta chain appears in the sequencing data of a study of CXCR3-negative and CXCR3-positive naive CD8 T cells. Study-wide background: Every library held about 1.5 +/- 0.3 million TRB reads, and the total came to roughly 150 million.

More than 250,000 cells per CD8+ T cell subset were flow-sorted in triplicate. As for this clonotype: The antigen is not known.

Each TRB cDNA library was prepared by 5' RACE (with UMI labels). TCRdb reprocessed the 5' RACE reads and reports one entry per CDR3 protein, with no DNA. The table lists 48,000 or so distinct CDR3 sequences, with roughly 15% in the top ten. Notes on the study in general: Naive subsets did not differ in surface CD5, and the authors estimated TCR strength using properties of the TRB CDR3. Diversity in memory CD8+ cells fell much lower than the comparably high levels seen in both naive subsets.

Input material: memory CD8+ T cells from blood. This clonotype originated in a human donor in good health. Some clones in this sample may be carry-over from other donors' samples.

The CDR3 loop reads CASSLLHSYEQYF. J is TRBJ2-7 and V is TRBV5-1. The CDR3 is 13 amino acids. Germline loops: CDR1 SGHRS, CDR2 YFSETQ.